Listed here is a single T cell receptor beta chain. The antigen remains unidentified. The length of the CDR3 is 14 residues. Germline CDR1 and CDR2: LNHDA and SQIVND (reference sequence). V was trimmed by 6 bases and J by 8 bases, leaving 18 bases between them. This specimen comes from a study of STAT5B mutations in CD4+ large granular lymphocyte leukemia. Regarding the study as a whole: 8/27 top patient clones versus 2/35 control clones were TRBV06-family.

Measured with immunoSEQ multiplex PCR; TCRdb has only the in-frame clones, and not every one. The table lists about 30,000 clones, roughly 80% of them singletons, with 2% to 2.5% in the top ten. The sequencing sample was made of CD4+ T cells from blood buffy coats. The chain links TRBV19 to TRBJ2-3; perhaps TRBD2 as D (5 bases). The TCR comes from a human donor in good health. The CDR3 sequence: CASRRDQVLGTQYF. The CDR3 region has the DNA TGTGCCAGTAGGAGGGATCAGGTATTAGGTACGCAGTATTTT.